The 22 T cell receptor beta chains presented below share a single source sample, sequenced in a study of T cell repertoires in ileal Crohn's disease. Time point reported: inflamed ileum from the surgical specimen. Data came from immunoSEQ multiplex PCR; TCRdb stores just in-frame clones and leaves some out. The sample contains over 15,000 clones, 92% of which appear only once. Material for sequencing was ileal tissue. Receptors originate from an adult with Crohn's disease.

The V and J genes are TRBV4-1 and TRBJ2-4, with a possible D match to TRBD1 (6 bases). Trimming left V 1 base short and J 2 bases short, with 18 bases between. The germline V gene encodes CDR1 MGHRA and CDR2 YSYEKL. CDR3 length equals 18 residues. The CDR3 region is CASSQGMDSHGTKNIQYF. CDR3 bases: TGCGCCAGCAGCCAAGGAATGGACAGCCACGGGACCAAAAACATTCAGTACTTC.

The chain employs TRBV5-1 and TRBJ1-2; D not resolved. Trimming shortened V by 0 bases and J by 7 bases, and 13 bases separated the two germline ends. This CDR3 is built from 14 residues. Germline assignment: CDR1 SGHRS and CDR2 YFSETQ. This CDR3 reads CASSLAADGRGYTF. The CDR3 DNA sequence: TGCGCCAGCAGCTTGGCCGCAGACGGACGTGGCTACACCTTC.

The V call is TRBV7-2, the J call TRBJ2-5; TRBD2 might be the D (6 bases). The CDR3 covers 13 residues. Trimming took 3 bases from V and 5 from J, leaving 10 bases between them. CDR1 is SGHTA, CDR2 FQGNSA, per germline. CDR3 nucleotides: TGTGCCAGCAGCTTGAGCGCGGGGGAGACCCAGTACTTC. Protein: CASSLSAGETQYF.

The chain combines TRBV19 with TRBJ2-1; no definite D call. Between the trimmed V and J ends, which lost 6 bases and 1 base, there was a span of 7 bases. CDR3 length equals 13 residues. The germline V gene has CDR1 LNHDA and CDR2 SQIVND (reference sequence). Here the CDR3 DNA reads TGTGCCAGTAGCGTACGTTCCTACAATGAGCAGTTCTTC. Translating gives CASSVRSYNEQFF. Full variable domain (outside the CDR3, taken from reference TRBV19 and TRBJ2-1): DGGITQSPKYLFRKEGQNVTLSCEQNLNHDAMYWYRQDPGQGLRLIYYSQIVNDFQKGDIAEGYSVSREKKESFPLTVTSAQKNPTAFYLCASSVRSYNEQFFGPGTRLTVL.

This clone was detected once. This sequence joins TRBV5-1 and TRBJ1-3; D might be TRBD1 (5 bases). With 4 bases removed from V and 4 bases from J, the gap between germline ends came to 15 bases. The CDR3 is 15 residues long. Germline V gene lookup returns CDR1 SGHRS and CDR2 YFSETQ. The DNA of the CDR3 is TGCGCCAGCAGCCCGACCCAGGACAACGGAAACACCATATATTTT. Protein product: CASSPTQDNGNTIYF.

The chain carries TRBV23-1 and TRBJ2-1; D remains ambiguous. TRBV23-1 is designated an ORF whose function remains uncertain. V gave up 1 base and J gave up 4 bases, with 11 bases separating them. CDR3 length: 15 amino acids. The CDR3 reads CASSQLGGIYNEQFF. The CDR3 DNA is TGCGCCAGCAGTCAATTGGGCGGAATATACAATGAGCAGTTCTTC.

The gene calls are TRBV11-2 and TRBJ1-1; D is possibly TRBD1 (5 bases). Germline CDR1 reads SGHAT; CDR2 reads FQNNGV. This CDR3 contains 15 residues. V was pared by 3 bases and J by 6 bases, with 17 bases between. CDR3 region: CASSFAVGGGAEAFF. The CDR3 nucleotides read TGTGCCAGCAGCTTCGCTGTAGGCGGAGGGGCTGAAGCTTTCTTT.

J is TRBJ2-2 and V is TRBV7-3, with TRBD1 matching over 7 bases. Trimming cost V 5 bases and J 3 bases; bases outside gene matches: 3. Germline CDR1 SGHTA, CDR2 FQGTGA. This CDR3 has 14 residues. The CDR3 region is CASSATGDTGELFF. The DNA of the CDR3 is TGTGCCAGCAGCGCTACAGGGGACACCGGGGAGCTGTTTTTT. The variable domain in full, completed from reference TRBV7-3 and TRBJ2-2, reads GAGVSQTPSNKVTEKGKYVELRCDPISGHTALYWYRQSLGQGPEFLIYFQGTGAADDSGLPNDRFFAVRPEGSVSTLKIQRTERGDSAVYLCASSATGDTGELFFGEGSRLTVL.

J is TRBJ1-2 and V is TRBV18, with 9 bases that match TRBD1. Trimming cost V 6 bases and J 2 bases; bases outside gene matches: 7. This CDR3 is 15 amino acids long. From germline, CDR1 is KGHSH and CDR2 LQKENI. The CDR3 DNA is TGTGCCAGCTCGCCCGCGGGACAGGGAAACTATGGCTACACCTTC. It specifies CASSPAGQGNYGYTF. Complete variable domain (other parts from reference TRBV18 and TRBJ1-2): NAGVMQNPRHLVRRRGQEARLRCSPMKGHSHVYWYRQLPEEGLKFMVYLQKENIIDESGMPKERFSAEFPKEGPSILRIQQVVRGDSAAYFCASSPAGQGNYGYTFGSGTRLTVV.

The rearrangement uses TRBV5-1 and TRBJ2-5; 7 nucleotides match TRBD1. V was clipped by 2 bases and J by 1 base; unmatched bases: 2. The CDR3 has 14 residues. Germline CDR1 is SGHRS and CDR2 is YFSETQ. The CDR3 nucleotides read TGCGCCAGCAGCTTAACAGGGGTCCAAGAGACCCAGTACTTC. As protein: CASSLTGVQETQYF.

The gene calls are TRBV7-3 and TRBJ1-2, with 11 bases identical to TRBD1. Germline CDR1 reads SGHTA; CDR2 reads FQGTGA. The junction had 9 bases not matched to a gene; V was cut back by 5 bases and J by 4 bases. There are 16 residues in the CDR3. The CDR3 DNA sequence: TGTGCCAGCAGCCCCCCCCCGGGACAGGGGGTCTATGGCTACACCTTC. Amino acids: CASSPPPGQGVYGYTF.

The chain recombines TRBV4-1 with TRBJ2-1, with a weak D call TRBD2 (5 bases). CDR1 MGHRA and CDR2 YSYEKL come from the germline V gene. Trimming stripped 1 base from V and 7 bases from J, with 23 bases between. CDR3 length equals 18 residues. CDR3 amino acids: CASSQASDPRRASNEQFF. For the CDR3, the DNA is TGCGCCAGCAGCCAAGCCAGCGACCCCCGGCGGGCCTCAAATGAGCAGTTCTTC.

V is TRBV5-5 and J is TRBJ1-5; D is undetermined. CDR1 and CDR2 (germline): SGHKS, YYEKEE (reference sequence). Trimming took off 0 bases at V and 7 bases at J, with 8 bases between the two ends. CDR3 length: 13 residues. The CDR3 reads CASSLEGLQPQHF. The CDR3 nucleotides read TGTGCCAGCAGCTTGGAAGGGTTACAGCCCCAGCATTTT.

This rearrangement joins TRBV7-3 to TRBJ2-1, with D perhaps matching TRBD2 (5 bases). V was shortened by 0 bases and J by 4 bases, with 10 bases between the two germline ends. The CDR3 length is 15 residues. Germline loops: CDR1 SGHTA, CDR2 FQGTGA. The CDR3 protein is CASSLTASRYNEQFF. The CDR3 coding sequence is TGTGCCAGCAGCTTAACAGCTAGCCGTTACAATGAGCAGTTCTTC.

The genes are TRBV19 and TRBJ1-2, with 7 nucleotides matching TRBD1. The junction had 8 bases not matched to a gene; V was cut back by 5 bases and J by 5 bases. Germline lookup yields CDR1 LNHDA and CDR2 SQIVND (reference sequence). CDR3 length equals 14 residues. CDR3 region: CASSPDRVRYGYTF. In DNA form, the CDR3 reads TGTGCCAGTAGTCCAGACAGGGTTCGTTATGGCTACACCTTC.

DNA for the CDR3: TGTGCCACTGCGGGTCCGGCGGACGGCAATGAGCAGTTCTTC. Amino acid sequence: CATAGPADGNEQFF. This chain connects TRBV10-3 to TRBJ2-1; D is possibly TRBD2 (5 bases). Trimming took off 10 bases at V and 6 bases at J, with 19 bases between the two ends. CDR1 and CDR2 from the germline V gene are ENHRY and SYGVKD. The CDR3 is 14 amino acids.

CDR3 nucleotide sequence: TGTGCCTGGAGTCGACAGGGAGGCACTGAAGCTTTCTTT. Amino acids: CAWSRQGGTEAFF. V and J are TRBV30 and TRBJ1-1; 7 bases are shared with TRBD1. V shed 2 bases, J shed 4 bases, and the junction held 4 bases outside the gene matches. Germline values: CDR1 GTSNPN, CDR2 SVGIG (reference sequence). There are 13 residues in the CDR3.

The sample holds one count of this clone. The chain has TRBV10-2 and TRBJ2-5, with D unresolved. Germline loops: CDR1 WSHSY, CDR2 SAAADI. The CDR3 contains 13 residues. Trimming removed 2 bases from V and 6 bases from J, with 10 bases in between. CDR3 in amino acids: CASSEGFGKTQYF. The CDR3 DNA follows: TGCGCCAGCAGTGAGGGGTTCGGAAAGACCCAGTACTTC.

The V call is TRBV5-5, the J call TRBJ1-2, with 7 bases aligning to TRBD1. The V gene end was trimmed by 3 bases and the J gene end by 4 bases; junction bases not matched to a gene: 6. CDR1 SGHKS and CDR2 YYEKEE come from the germline V gene (reference sequence). The CDR3 is made up of 14 amino acids. The CDR3 region is CASSSLEGAYGYTF. The CDR3 bases are TGTGCCAGCAGCTCTCTTGAGGGGGCCTATGGCTACACCTTC.

The chain links TRBV2 to TRBJ2-7; 8 bases align to TRBD1. Trimming removed 4 bases from V and 1 base from J; junction bases left unmatched: 6. The length of the CDR3 is 15 residues. Germline values: CDR1 SNHLY, CDR2 FYNNEI. The CDR3 DNA is TGTGCCAGCAGTGCTGGACAGGGCGGGTCCTACGAGCAGTACTTC. Its protein is CASSAGQGGSYEQYF. The full variable domain, completed using reference TRBV2 and TRBJ2-7, is EPEVTQTPSHQVTQMGQEVILRCVPISNHLYFYWYRQILGQKVEFLVSFYNNEISEKSEIFDDQFSVERPDGSNFTLKIRSTKLEDSAMYFCASSAGQGGSYEQYFGPGTRLTVT.

The chain couples TRBV14 to TRBJ2-7; the D is unclear. Trimming removed 3 bases from V and 1 base from J, with 13 bases in between. Germline V lookup: CDR1 SGHDN, CDR2 FVKESK. The CDR3 has 15 residues. CDR3 amino acids: CASSQDLGYSYEQYF. CDR3 bases: TGTGCCAGCAGCCAGGATCTAGGATATTCCTACGAGCAGTACTTC.

This rearrangement joins TRBV5-1 to TRBJ2-1; the D gene could be TRBD1 or TRBD2 (5 bases each). Germline values: CDR1 SGHRS, CDR2 YFSETQ. This CDR3 has 14 residues. V gave up 3 bases and J gave up 4 bases, with 11 bases separating them. CDR3 nucleotide sequence: TGCGCCAGCAGCTGGGACCCCATGTACAATGAGCAGTTCTTC. It encodes CASSWDPMYNEQFF.